These 9 T cell receptor beta chains came from one sample sequenced in a study of blood T cell repertoires in COVID-19 (dated by TCRdb to about 2020). Preparation of the library involved the immunoSEQ multiplex PCR assay. TCRdb took this table from immuneACCESS and kept in-frame rearrangements with V and J called. Such tables lack part of the clones; where checked against another copy, unresolved V genes explain under half of the gap, and the rest is unexplained. The sample table contains 200,000 to 300,000 clones; only one count was recorded for around 85% of them. The top ten clonotypes cover around 6.4% of the sample. The sequenced sample was peripheral blood. Source of these receptors: a woman aged 55-69 years with active or convalescent COVID-19.

The chain's CDR3 is CASSIGDNLSNQPQHF. In DNA, the CDR3 is TGCGCCAGCAGCATAGGGGACAACCTGAGCAATCAGCCCCAGCATTTT. The chain links TRBV5-1 to TRBJ1-5, with D perhaps TRBD1 (6 bases). The CDR3 is 16 amino acids. Germline lookup yields CDR1 SGHRS and CDR2 YFSETQ. V lost 4 bases and J lost 1, with 15 bases in between.

Comment on this clone: At one end the junction does not follow the germline gene, possibly because of a read error. This sequence joins TRBV6-1 and TRBJ2-7; maybe TRBD2 (7 bases). This CDR3 region has 13 residues. Germline loops: CDR1 MNHNS, CDR2 SASEGT. CDR3 coding DNA: TGTGCCAGCAGTGAAGCGGGGGGGCCCCACGGATCCTTC. Residues: CASSEAGGPHGSF.

The CDR3 DNA reads as TGTGCCAGCTCACCGTCAGGTGGGCGCTACGAGCAGTACTTC. It specifies CASSPSGGRYEQYF. The J gene is TRBJ2-7, the V gene TRBV18; no clear D. The V and J ends lost 3 bases and 3 bases respectively, with 12 bases between them. The CDR3 consists of 14 residues. Germline CDR1 reads KGHSH; CDR2 reads LQKENI. Together with reference TRBV18 and TRBJ2-7, the CDR3 gives the full variable domain: NAGVMQNPRHLVRRRGQEARLRCSPMKGHSHVYWYRQLPEEGLKFMVYLQKENIIDESGMPKERFSAEFPKEGPSILRIQQVVRGDSAAYFCASSPSGGRYEQYFGPGTRLTVT.

The DNA for the CDR3 is TGTGCCAGCAGTTCTGGACAGGGGGAAACCTACGAGCAGTACGTC. Protein sequence: CASSSGQGETYEQYV. The rearrangement uses TRBV6-5 and TRBJ2-7; the match to TRBD1 covers 10 bases. The trim removed 4 bases at V and 2 bases at J, leaving 5 bases unmatched. Germline V CDR1 and CDR2: MNHEY, SVGAGI. The CDR3 length is 15 residues.

The rearrangement joins TRBV12-3 or TRBV12-4 to TRBJ2-5, with 9 bases matching TRBD2. The V segment lost 5 bases and the J segment 4 bases; nucleotides outside the gene matches: 2. The CDR3 covers 13 residues. The DNA of the CDR3 is TGTGCCAGCAGTCGTAGCGGGGGAGAGACCCAGTACTTC. Translated: CASSRSGGETQYF.

The chain carries TRBV6-1 and TRBJ1-5, with D unresolved. Trimming cost V 3 bases and J 0 bases, with 3 bases left between them. Germline CDR1 MNHNS, CDR2 SASEGT. The CDR3 sequence is 13 residues long. The CDR3 DNA sequence: TGTGCCAGCAGTGACGGTAGCAATCAGCCCCAGCATTTT. This encodes CASSDGSNQPQHF.

The gene calls are TRBV7-8 and TRBJ2-1; 10 bases align to TRBD2. Germline CDR1 SGHVS, CDR2 FQNEAQ. The CDR3 totals 16 residues. V trimming: 2 bases; J trimming: 6 bases; junction bases outside the gene matches: 7. The CDR3 bases are TGTGCCAGCAGCTTATCATCGAGCGGGGGGGTCAATGAGCAGTTCTTC. Amino acid sequence: CASSLSSSGGVNEQFF.

The genes are TRBV2 and TRBJ1-2, with D maybe TRBD1 (6 bases). Trimming removed 8 bases at V and 3 bases at J, with 10 bases between. Germline loops: CDR1 SNHLY, CDR2 FYNNEI. The CDR3 extends over 12 amino acids. The CDR3 DNA follows: TGTGCCAGCCAAGCAGGGGACTATGGCTACACCTTC. Residues: CASQAGDYGYTF.

This sequence joins TRBV28 and TRBJ1-1, with 7 bases that match TRBD1. This CDR3 is built from 15 residues. V was clipped by 6 bases and J by 3 bases; unmatched bases: 10. Germline CDR1 MDHEN, CDR2 SYDVKM. For the CDR3, the DNA is TGTGCCAGCAGCTGGACAGGAGTCGGGGACACTGAAGCTTTCTTT. Translation: CASSWTGVGDTEAFF.